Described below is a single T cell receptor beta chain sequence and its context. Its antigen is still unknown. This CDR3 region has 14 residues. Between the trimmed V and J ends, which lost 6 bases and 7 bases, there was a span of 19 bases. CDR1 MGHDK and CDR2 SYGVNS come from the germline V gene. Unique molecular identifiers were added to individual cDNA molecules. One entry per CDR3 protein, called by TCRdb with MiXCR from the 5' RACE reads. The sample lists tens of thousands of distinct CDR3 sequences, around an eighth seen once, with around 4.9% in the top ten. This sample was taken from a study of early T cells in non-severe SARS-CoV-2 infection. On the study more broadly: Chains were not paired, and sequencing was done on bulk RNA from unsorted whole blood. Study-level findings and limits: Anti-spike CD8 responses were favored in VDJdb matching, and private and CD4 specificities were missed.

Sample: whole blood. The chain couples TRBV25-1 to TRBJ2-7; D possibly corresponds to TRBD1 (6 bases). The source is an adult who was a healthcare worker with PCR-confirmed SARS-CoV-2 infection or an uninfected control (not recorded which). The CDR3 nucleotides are TGTGCCAGCAGCCTCGGGCAGGGGAGTTGGGAGCAGTACTTC. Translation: CASSLGQGSWEQYF.